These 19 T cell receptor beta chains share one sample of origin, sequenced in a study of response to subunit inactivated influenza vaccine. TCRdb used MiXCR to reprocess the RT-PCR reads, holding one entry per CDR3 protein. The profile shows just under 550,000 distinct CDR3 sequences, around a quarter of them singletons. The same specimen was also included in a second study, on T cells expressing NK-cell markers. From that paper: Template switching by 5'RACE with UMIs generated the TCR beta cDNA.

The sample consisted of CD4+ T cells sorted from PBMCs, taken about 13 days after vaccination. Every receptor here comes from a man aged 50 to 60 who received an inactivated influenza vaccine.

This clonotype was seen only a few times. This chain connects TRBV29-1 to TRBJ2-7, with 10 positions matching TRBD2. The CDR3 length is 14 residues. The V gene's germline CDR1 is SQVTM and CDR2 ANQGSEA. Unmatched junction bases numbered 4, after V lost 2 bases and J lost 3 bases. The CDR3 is CSVELAGEIYEQYF. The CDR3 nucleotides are TGCAGCGTTGAACTAGCGGGGGAGATCTACGAGCAGTACTTC.

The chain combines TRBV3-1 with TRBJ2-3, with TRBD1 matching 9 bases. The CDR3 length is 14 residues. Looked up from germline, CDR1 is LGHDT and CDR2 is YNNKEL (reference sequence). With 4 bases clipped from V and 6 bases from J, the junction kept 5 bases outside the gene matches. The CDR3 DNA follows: TGTGCCAGCAGCCCATGGGACAGGGATGATACGCAGTATTTT. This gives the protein CASSPWDRDDTQYF.

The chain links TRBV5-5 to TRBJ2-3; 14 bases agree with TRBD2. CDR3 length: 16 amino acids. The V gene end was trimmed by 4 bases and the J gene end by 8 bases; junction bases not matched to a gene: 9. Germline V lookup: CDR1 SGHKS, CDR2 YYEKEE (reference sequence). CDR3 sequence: CASSAGLAGVRPTQYF. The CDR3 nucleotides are TGTGCCAGCAGCGCGGGACTAGCGGGGGTGAGGCCTACGCAGTATTTT.

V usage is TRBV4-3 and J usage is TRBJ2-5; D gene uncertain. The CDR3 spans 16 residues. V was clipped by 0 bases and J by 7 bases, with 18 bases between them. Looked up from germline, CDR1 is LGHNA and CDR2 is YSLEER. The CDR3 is CASSQDTPPLGGTQYF. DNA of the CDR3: TGCGCCAGCAGCCAAGATACCCCACCCTTGGGTGGGACCCAGTACTTC.

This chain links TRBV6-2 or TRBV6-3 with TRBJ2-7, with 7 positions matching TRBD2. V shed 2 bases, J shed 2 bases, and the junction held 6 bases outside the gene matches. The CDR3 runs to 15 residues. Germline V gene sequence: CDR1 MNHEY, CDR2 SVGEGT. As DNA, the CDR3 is TGTGCCAGCAGTTACCCCGGGACTAAGACCTACGAGCAGTACTTC. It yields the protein CASSYPGTKTYEQYF.

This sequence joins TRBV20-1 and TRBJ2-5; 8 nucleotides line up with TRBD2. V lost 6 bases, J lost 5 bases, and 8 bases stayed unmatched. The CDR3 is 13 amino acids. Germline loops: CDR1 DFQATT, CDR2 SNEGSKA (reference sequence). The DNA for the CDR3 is TGCAGTGCACCACCGGGACTAGGGGAGACCCAGTACTTC. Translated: CSAPPGLGETQYF.

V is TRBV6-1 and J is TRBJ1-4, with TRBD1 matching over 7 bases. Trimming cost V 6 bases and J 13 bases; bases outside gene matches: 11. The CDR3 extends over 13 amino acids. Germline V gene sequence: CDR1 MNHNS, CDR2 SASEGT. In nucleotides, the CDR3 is TGTGCCAGCAGCAGACGACAGGGCTGGGGACTGTTTTTT. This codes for CASSRRQGWGLFF.

For the CDR3, the DNA is TGTGCCAGCAGTTTACCCGGGCCCTCGGAAGAGACCCAGTACTTC. This sequence encodes CASSLPGPSEETQYF. J is TRBJ2-5 and V is TRBV28; unclear D gene. Per the germline V gene, CDR1 is MDHEN and CDR2 is SYDVKM. The CDR3 loop spans 15 amino acids. Trimming removed 2 bases at V and 3 bases at J, with 13 bases between.

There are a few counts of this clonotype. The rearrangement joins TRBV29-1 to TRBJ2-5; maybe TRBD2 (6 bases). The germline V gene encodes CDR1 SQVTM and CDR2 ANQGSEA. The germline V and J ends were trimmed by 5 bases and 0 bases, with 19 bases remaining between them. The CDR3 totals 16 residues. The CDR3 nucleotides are TGCAGCGTTCGAGCCCCTCAGCGCGGGGACCAAGAGACCCAGTACTTC. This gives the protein CSVRAPQRGDQETQYF.

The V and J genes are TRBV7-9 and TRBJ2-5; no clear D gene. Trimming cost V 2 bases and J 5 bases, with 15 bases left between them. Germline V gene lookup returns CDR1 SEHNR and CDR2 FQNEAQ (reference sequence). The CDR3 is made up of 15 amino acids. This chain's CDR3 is CASSLYSRGGETQYF. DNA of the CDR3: TGTGCCAGCAGCTTATATTCTAGAGGTGGTGAGACCCAGTACTTC.

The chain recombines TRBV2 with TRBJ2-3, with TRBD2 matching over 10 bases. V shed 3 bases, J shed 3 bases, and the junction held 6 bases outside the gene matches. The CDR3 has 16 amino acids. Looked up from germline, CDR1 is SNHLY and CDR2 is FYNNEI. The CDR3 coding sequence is TGTGCCAGCAGTGACGGTAGCGGGGGGATGACAGATACGCAGTATTTT. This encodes CASSDGSGGMTDTQYF.

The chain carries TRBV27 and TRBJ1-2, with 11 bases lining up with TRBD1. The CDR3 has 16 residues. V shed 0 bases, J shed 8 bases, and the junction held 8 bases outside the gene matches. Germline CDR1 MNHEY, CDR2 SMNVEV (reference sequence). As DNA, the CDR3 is TGTGCCAGCAGTTTATCAGCGGGACAGGGGGTCGCCGGCTACACCTTC. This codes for CASSLSAGQGVAGYTF.

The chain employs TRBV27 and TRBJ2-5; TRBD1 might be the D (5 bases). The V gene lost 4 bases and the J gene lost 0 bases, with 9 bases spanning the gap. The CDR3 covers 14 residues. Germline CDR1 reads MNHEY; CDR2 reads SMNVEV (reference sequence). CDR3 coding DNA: TGTGCCAGCAGTTCCCAGGGCTACCAAGAGACCCAGTACTTC. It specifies CASSSQGYQETQYF.

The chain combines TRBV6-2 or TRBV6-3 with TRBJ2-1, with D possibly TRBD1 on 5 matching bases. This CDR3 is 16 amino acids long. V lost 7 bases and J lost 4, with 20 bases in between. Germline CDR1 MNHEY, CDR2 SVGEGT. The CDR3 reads CASTPSYPGQYNEQFF. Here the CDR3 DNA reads TGTGCCAGCACCCCATCTTACCCAGGGCAATACAATGAGCAGTTCTTC.

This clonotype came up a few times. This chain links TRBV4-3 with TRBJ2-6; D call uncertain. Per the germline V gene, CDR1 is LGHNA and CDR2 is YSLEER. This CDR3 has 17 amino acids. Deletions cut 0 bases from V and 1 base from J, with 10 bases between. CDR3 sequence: CASSQEMVVSGANVLTF. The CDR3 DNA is TGCGCCAGCAGCCAAGAAATGGTGGTATCTGGGGCCAACGTCCTGACTTTC.

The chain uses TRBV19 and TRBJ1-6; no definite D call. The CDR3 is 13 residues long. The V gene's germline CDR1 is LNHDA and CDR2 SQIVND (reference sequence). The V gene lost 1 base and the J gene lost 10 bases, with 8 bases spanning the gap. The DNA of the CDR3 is TGTGCCAGTAGTATAGGGGATCGCTCACCCCTCCACTTT. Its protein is CASSIGDRSPLHF.

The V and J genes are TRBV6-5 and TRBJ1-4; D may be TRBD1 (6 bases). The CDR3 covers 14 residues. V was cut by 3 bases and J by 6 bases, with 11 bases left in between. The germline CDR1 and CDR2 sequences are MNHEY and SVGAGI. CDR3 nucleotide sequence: TGTGCCAGCAGTTATCTTTCAGGGGATGAAAAACTGTTTTTT. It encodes CASSYLSGDEKLFF.

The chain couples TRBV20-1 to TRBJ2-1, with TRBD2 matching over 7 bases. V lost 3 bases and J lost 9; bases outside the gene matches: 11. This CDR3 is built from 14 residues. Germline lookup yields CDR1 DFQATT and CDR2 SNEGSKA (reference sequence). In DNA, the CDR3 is TGCAGTGCTAGTAGGTGGGAGGGCAACGTTGAGCAGTTCTTC. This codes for CSASRWEGNVEQFF.

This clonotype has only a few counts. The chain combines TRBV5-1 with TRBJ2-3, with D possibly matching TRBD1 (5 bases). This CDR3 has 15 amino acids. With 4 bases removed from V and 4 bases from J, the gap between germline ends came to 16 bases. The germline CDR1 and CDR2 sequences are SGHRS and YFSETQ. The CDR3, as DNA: TGCGCCAGCAGCGGGCAGGGAAATGGACCAGATACGCAGTATTTT. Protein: CASSGQGNGPDTQYF.